The text below deals with one T cell receptor (beta chain). Sequencing used immunoSEQ multiplex PCR; TCRdb keeps in-frame clones, though not all of them. The sample shows 550,000 to 800,000 clones, roughly 70% of them seen only once. The data stem from a study of shared clonotypes between healthy human individuals. In germline, CDR1 is GTSNPN, CDR2 SVGIG (reference sequence). The V end lost 2 bases, the J end lost 0 bases, and 10 bases lay between the germline ends. CDR3 length equals 14 residues. This receptor was obtained from a woman aged 25 to 39 in good health. Sequencing used memory CD4+ T cells sorted from blood. Subset here: CD45RA-negative fraction. The gene calls are TRBV30 and TRBJ2-5; weak D call: TRBD2 (5 bases). This chain's CDR3 is CAWSITGYQETQYF. DNA for the CDR3: TGTGCCTGGAGTATAACGGGGTACCAAGAGACCCAGTACTTC.